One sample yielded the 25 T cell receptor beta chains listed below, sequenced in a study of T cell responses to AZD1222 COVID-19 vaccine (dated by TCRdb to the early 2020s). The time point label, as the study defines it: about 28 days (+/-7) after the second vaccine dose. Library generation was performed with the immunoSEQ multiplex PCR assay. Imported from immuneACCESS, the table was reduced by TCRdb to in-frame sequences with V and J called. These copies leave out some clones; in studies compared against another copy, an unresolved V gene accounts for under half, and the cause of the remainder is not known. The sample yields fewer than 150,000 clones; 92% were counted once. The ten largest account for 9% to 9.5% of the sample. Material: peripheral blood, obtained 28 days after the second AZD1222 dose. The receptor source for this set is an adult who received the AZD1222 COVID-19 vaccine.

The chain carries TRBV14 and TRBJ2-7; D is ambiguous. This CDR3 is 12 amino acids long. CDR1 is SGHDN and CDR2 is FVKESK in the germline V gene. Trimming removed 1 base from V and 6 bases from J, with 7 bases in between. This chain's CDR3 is CASSQVSPEQYF. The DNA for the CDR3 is TGTGCCAGCAGCCAAGTTTCGCCCGAGCAGTACTTC.

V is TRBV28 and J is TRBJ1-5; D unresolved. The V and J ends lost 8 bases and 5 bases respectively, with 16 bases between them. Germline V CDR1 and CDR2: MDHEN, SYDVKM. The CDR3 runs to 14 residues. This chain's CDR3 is CASSKGEGDQPQHF. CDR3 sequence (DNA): TGTGCCAGCTCAAAGGGCGAAGGCGATCAGCCCCAGCATTTT. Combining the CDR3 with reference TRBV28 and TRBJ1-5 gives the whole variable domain DVKVTQSSRYLVKRTGEKVFLECVQDMDHENMFWYRQDPGLGLRLIYFSYDVKMKEKGDIPEGYSVSREKKERFSLILESASTNQTSMYLCASSKGEGDQPQHFGDGTRLSIL.

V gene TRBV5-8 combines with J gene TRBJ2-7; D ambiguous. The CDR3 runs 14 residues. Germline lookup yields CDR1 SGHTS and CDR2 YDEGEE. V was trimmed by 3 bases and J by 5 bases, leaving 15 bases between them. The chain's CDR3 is CASSSDPRRHEQYF. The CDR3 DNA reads TGTGCCAGCAGCTCCGACCCACGACGGCACGAGCAGTACTTC.

Here the CDR3 DNA reads TGTGCCAGCAGTTACTCGATTACAGGGGAGAGGCAGCCCCAGCATTTT. Its protein product is CASSYSITGERQPQHF. The chain joins TRBV6-2 or TRBV6-3 to TRBJ1-5, with 7 bases fitting TRBD1. The germline gives CDR1 MNHEY, CDR2 SVGEGT. The length of the CDR3 is 16 residues. Trimming cost V 0 bases and J 7 bases; bases outside gene matches: 9.

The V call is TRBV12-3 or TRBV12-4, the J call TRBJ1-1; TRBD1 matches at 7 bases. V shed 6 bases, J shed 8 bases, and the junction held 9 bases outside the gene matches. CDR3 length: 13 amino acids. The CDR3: CASSLVEGAEAFF. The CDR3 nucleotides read TGTGCCAGCAGCCTTGTCGAGGGGGCGGAAGCTTTCTTT.

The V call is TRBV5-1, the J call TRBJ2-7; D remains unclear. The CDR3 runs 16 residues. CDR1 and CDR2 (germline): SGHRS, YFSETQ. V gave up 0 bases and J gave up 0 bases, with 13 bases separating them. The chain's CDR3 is CASSLVPTGSSYEQYF. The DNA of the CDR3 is TGCGCCAGCAGCTTGGTCCCGACGGGTAGCTCCTACGAGCAGTACTTC.

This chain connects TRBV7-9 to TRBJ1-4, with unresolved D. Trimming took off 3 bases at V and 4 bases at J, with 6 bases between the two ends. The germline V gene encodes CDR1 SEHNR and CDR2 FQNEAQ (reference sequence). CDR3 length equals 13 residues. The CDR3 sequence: CASSLGGNEKLFF. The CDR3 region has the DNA TGTGCCAGCAGCTTGGGTGGTAATGAAAAACTGTTTTTT.

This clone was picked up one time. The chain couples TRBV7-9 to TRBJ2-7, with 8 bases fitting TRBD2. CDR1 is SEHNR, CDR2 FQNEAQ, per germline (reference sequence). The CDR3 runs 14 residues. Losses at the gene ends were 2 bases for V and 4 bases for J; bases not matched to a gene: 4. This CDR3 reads CASSLSSGSYEQYF. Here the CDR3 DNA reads TGTGCCAGCAGCTTATCCAGCGGGAGTTACGAGCAGTACTTC.

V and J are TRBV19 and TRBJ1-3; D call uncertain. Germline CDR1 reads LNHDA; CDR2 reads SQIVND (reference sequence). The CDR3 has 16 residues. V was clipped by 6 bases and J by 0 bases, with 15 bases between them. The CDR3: CASRDPGASSGNTIYF. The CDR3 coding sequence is TGTGCCAGTAGAGACCCGGGCGCGAGCTCTGGAAACACCATATATTTT. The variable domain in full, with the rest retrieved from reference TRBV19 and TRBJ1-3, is DGGITQSPKYLFRKEGQNVTLSCEQNLNHDAMYWYRQDPGQGLRLIYYSQIVNDFQKGDIAEGYSVSREKKESFPLTVTSAQKNPTAFYLCASRDPGASSGNTIYFGEGSWLTVV.

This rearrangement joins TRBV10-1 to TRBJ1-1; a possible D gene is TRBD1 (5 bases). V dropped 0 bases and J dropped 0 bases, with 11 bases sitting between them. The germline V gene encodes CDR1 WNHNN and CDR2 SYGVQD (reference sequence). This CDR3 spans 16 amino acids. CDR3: CASSESGGSMNTEAFF. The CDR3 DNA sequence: TGCGCCAGCAGTGAGTCGGGGGGTAGCATGAACACTGAAGCTTTCTTT.

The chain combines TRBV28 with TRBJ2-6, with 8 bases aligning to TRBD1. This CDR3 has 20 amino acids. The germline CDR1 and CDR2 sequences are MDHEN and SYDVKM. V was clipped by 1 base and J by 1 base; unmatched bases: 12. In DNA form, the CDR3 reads TGTGCCAGCAGTTTATCTCTCCAGGGGGCGCCAGGGTCTGGGGCCAACGTCCTGACTTTC. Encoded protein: CASSLSLQGAPGSGANVLTF. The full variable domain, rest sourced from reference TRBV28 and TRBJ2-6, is DVKVTQSSRYLVKRTGEKVFLECVQDMDHENMFWYRQDPGLGLRLIYFSYDVKMKEKGDIPEGYSVSREKKERFSLILESASTNQTSMYLCASSLSLQGAPGSGANVLTFGAGSRLTVL.

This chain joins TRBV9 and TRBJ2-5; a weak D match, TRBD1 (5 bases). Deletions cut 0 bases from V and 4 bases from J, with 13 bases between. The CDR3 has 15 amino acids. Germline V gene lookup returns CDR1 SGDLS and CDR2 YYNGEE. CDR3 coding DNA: TGTGCCAGCAGCGTAGGGGTAGGGGCGGTAGAGACCCAGTACTTC. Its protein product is CASSVGVGAVETQYF.

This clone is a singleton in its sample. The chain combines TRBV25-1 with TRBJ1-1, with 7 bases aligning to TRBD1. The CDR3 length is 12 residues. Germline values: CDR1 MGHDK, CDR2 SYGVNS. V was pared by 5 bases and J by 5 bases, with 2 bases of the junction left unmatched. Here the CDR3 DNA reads TGTGCCAGCAGTTCCAGGGGGACTGAAGCTTTCTTT. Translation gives CASSSRGTEAFF.

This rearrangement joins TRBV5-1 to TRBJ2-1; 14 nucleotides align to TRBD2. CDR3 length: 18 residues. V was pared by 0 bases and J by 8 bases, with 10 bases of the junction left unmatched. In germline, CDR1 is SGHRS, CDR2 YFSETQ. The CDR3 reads CASSLERVTGLAGDEQFF. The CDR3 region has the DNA TGCGCCAGCAGCTTGGAAAGGGTGACGGGACTAGCGGGAGATGAGCAGTTCTTC.

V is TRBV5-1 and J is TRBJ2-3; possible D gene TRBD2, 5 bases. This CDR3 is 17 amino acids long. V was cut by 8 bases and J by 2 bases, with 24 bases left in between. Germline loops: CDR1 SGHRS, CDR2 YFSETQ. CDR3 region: CASRANGNSRSTDTQYF. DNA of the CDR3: TGCGCCAGTAGAGCTAACGGGAACAGCCGTTCCACAGATACGCAGTATTTT.

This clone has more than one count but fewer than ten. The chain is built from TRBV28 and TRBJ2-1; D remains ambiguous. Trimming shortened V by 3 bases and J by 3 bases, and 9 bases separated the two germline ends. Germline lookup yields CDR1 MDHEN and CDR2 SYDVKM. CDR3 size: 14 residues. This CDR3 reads CASSFRSYYNEQFF. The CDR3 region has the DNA TGTGCCAGCAGTTTTCGGAGTTACTACAATGAGCAGTTCTTC.

In DNA form, the CDR3 reads TGTGCCAGCAGCCGACGACAGGGGGCTGTTCCGATAACCGCGAACACCGGGGAGCTGTTTTTT. Amino acid sequence: CASSRRQGAVPITANTGELFF. V is TRBV7-6 and J is TRBJ2-2; 10 nucleotides align to TRBD1. Germline V gene lookup returns CDR1 SGHVS and CDR2 FNYEAQ. Trimming cost V 5 bases and J 0 bases; bases outside gene matches: 18. The length of the CDR3 is 21 residues. Full variable domain (missing parts from reference TRBV7-6 and TRBJ2-2): GAGVSQSPRYKVTKRGQDVALRCDPISGHVSLYWYRQALGQGPEFLTYFNYEAQQDKSGLPNDRFSAERPEGSISTLTIQRTEQRDSAMYRCASSRRQGAVPITANTGELFFGEGSRLTVL.

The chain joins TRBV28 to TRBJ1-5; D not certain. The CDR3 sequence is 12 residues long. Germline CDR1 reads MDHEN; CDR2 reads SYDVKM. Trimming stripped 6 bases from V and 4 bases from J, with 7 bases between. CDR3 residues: CASRQVNQPQHF. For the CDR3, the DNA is TGTGCCAGCAGGCAGGTAAATCAGCCCCAGCATTTT.

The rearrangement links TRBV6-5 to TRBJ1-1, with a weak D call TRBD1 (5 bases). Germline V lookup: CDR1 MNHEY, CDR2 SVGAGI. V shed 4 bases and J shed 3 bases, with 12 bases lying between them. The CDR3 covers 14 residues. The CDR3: CASSSAGTDTEAFF. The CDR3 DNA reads TGTGCCAGCAGTTCGGCAGGGACGGACACTGAAGCTTTCTTT.

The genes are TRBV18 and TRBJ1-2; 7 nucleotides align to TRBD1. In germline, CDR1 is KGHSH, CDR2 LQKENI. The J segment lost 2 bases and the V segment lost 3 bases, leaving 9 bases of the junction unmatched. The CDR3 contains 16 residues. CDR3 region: CASSPNFGTENYGYTF. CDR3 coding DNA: TGTGCCAGCTCACCTAACTTCGGGACAGAGAACTATGGCTACACCTTC.

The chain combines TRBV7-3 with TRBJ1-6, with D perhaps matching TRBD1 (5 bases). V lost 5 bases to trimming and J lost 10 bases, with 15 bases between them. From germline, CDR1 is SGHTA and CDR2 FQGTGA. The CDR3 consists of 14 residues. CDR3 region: CASSIGAPTSPLHF. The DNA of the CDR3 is TGTGCCAGCAGCATAGGGGCCCCGACCTCACCCCTCCACTTT. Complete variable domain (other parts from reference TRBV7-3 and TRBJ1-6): GAGVSQTPSNKVTEKGKYVELRCDPISGHTALYWYRQSLGQGPEFLIYFQGTGAADDSGLPNDRFFAVRPEGSVSTLKIQRTERGDSAVYLCASSIGAPTSPLHFGNGTRLTVT.

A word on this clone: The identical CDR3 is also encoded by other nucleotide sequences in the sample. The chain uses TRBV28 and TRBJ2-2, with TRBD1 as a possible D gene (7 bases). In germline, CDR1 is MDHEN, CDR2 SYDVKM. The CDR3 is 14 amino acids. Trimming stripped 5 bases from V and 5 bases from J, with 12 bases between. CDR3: CASSRQGGTGELFF. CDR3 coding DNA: TGTGCCAGCAGTAGACAGGGAGGAACCGGGGAGCTGTTTTTT.

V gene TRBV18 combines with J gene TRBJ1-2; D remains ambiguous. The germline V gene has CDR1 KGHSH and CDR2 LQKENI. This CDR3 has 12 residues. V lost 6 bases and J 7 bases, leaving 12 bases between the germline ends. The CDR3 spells CASSPGRVGYTF. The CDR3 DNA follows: TGTGCCAGCTCCCCCGGAAGGGTTGGCTACACCTTC.

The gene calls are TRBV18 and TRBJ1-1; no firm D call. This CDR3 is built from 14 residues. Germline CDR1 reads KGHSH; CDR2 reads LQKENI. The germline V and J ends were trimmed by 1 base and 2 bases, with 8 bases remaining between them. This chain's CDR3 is CASSPQGFNTEAFF. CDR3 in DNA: TGTGCCAGCTCACCACAGGGTTTTAACACTGAAGCTTTCTTT.

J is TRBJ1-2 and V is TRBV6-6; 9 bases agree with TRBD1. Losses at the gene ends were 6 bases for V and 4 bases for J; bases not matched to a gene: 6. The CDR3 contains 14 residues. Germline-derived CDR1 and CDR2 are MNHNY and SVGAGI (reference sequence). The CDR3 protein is CASSQQGAGYGYTF. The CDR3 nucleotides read TGTGCCAGCAGCCAACAGGGGGCGGGCTATGGCTACACCTTC.